The next 9 T cell receptor beta chains were all read from a single sample in a study of memory CD4+ T cells and cytomegalovirus serostatus. Single viable CD3+CD4+CD8-CD45RO+ cells were sorted as the memory CD4+ T cells. Libraries were prepared by immunoSEQ multiplex PCR; TCRdb keeps only in-frame clonotypes and omits some of them. The data hold tens of thousands of clones, with roughly 80% observed a single time. Sequenced material: memory CD4+ T cells from blood. The receptors come from an adult in good health and CMV-seronegative.

This clone was observed a few times. V gene TRBV18 combines with J gene TRBJ2-6, with D perhaps being TRBD1 or TRBD2 (5 bases each). V was shortened by 2 bases and J by 4 bases, with 6 bases between the two germline ends. The CDR3 has 14 amino acids. CDR1 and CDR2 from the germline V gene are KGHSH and LQKENI. The CDR3 here is CASSPGGGANVLTF. In nucleotides, the CDR3 is TGTGCCAGCTCACCAGGGGGAGGGGCCAACGTCCTGACTTTC.

The J gene is TRBJ1-2, the V gene TRBV4-3, with TRBD1 as a possible D gene (5 bases). The V end lost 4 bases, the J end lost 5 bases, and 11 bases lay between the germline ends. CDR3 length: 13 residues. Germline V gene lookup returns CDR1 LGHNA and CDR2 YSLEER. The CDR3: CASSRLGAYGYTF. In DNA, the CDR3 is TGCGCCAGCAGCCGGCTTGGGGCTTATGGCTACACCTTC.

The chain uses TRBV19 and TRBJ2-7, with 9 bases that match TRBD1. From germline, CDR1 is LNHDA and CDR2 SQIVND (reference sequence). V gave up 3 bases and J gave up 2 bases; unmatched junction bases: 5. This CDR3 contains 15 residues. Here the CDR3 DNA reads TGTGCCAGTAGTATTTCCGACAGGGGGGCCTACGAGCAGTACTTC. This sequence encodes CASSISDRGAYEQYF.

V and J are TRBV2 and TRBJ2-7; 8 nucleotides agree with TRBD2. V lost 8 bases, J lost 0 bases, and 6 bases stayed unmatched. The germline V gene has CDR1 SNHLY and CDR2 FYNNEI. This CDR3 region has 14 residues. CDR3 sequence: CASGLAESSYEQYF. Written as DNA, the CDR3 is TGTGCCAGCGGACTAGCTGAAAGCTCCTACGAGCAGTACTTC.

This clone turned up a few times. The genes are TRBV7-8 and TRBJ2-2; weak D call: TRBD1 (6 bases). With 4 bases removed from V and 1 base from J, the gap between germline ends came to 13 bases. The CDR3 length is 16 residues. The germline V gene has CDR1 SGHVS and CDR2 FQNEAQ. CDR3 sequence reads: CASSSVGGLNTGELFF. The CDR3 DNA sequence: TGTGCCAGCAGCTCGGTAGGGGGTTTGAACACCGGGGAGCTGTTTTTT.

The chain recombines TRBV6-6 with TRBJ1-5, with D perhaps TRBD1 (5 bases). Trimming pared 0 bases from V and 6 bases from J, leaving 9 bases between. This CDR3 has 14 residues. Germline lookup yields CDR1 MNHNY and CDR2 SVGAGI (reference sequence). The CDR3 spells CASSYSPGGQPQHF. Here the CDR3 DNA reads TGTGCCAGCAGTTACTCCCCCGGGGGTCAGCCCCAGCATTTT.

The rearrangement links TRBV19 to TRBJ2-3, with 10 bases fitting TRBD1. In germline, CDR1 is LNHDA, CDR2 SQIVND (reference sequence). V shed 4 bases, J shed 3 bases, and the junction held 10 bases outside the gene matches. The CDR3 has 17 residues. DNA for the CDR3: TGTGCCAGTAGTAGCACCGGGACAGGGGTGGGGACAGATACGCAGTATTTT. Its protein product is CASSSTGTGVGTDTQYF.

A word on this clone: Its ends do not fully match the called genes, so a read error is possible. This rearrangement joins TRBV7-7 to TRBJ2-1; 11 nucleotides agree with TRBD2. Germline CDR1 reads SSHAT; CDR2 reads FNYEAQ (reference sequence). The CDR3 is 15 residues long. The CDR3 coding sequence is TGTGCTAGCAGCTTAGGTAGCGGGGGGGCCCATGAGCAGTTCTTC. Translating it yields CASSLGSGGAHEQFF.

The chain links TRBV5-1 to TRBJ2-5; D is undetermined. V lost 1 base and J lost 5, with 6 bases in between. This CDR3 is 12 amino acids long. CDR1 is SGHRS and CDR2 is YFSETQ in the germline V gene. CDR3 sequence reads: CASSLTWETQYF. CDR3 DNA sequence: TGCGCCAGCAGCTTGACGTGGGAGACCCAGTACTTC.